A single sample gave rise to the 2 T cell receptor beta chains below, sequenced in a study of untreated major depressive disorder. Findings of the study overall: TRBV05-01 (Vbeta 5.1) usage was higher in CD4+ T cells of depressed patients than controls.

The repertoire was sequenced with immunoSEQ multiplex PCR; TCRdb's copy has only in-frame clones and lacks some. Seen here are under 25,000 clones, about 92% observed once, and the top ten hold approximately 0.58%. Which antigens these TCRs recognize remains unknown. Sequencing was performed on CD4+ T cells from PBMCs. The receptors here all came from a woman aged 40 to 50 with major depressive disorder.

The chain couples TRBV7-3 to TRBJ2-5; no definite D call. Trimming cost V 2 bases and J 1 base, with 8 bases left between them. Germline V lookup: CDR1 SGHTA, CDR2 FQGTGA. The CDR3 totals 14 residues. CDR3 nucleotide sequence: TGTGCCAGCAGCTTAGACGGGCGCCAAGAGACCCAGTACTTC. This gives the protein CASSLDGRQETQYF.

The chain has TRBV6-1 and TRBJ2-3; TRBD2 matches at 9 bases. Trimming cost V 7 bases and J 6 bases; bases outside gene matches: 11. CDR1 is MNHNS and CDR2 is SASEGT in the germline V gene. This CDR3 comprises 15 residues. The CDR3 reads CASTLNAGGSDTQYF. CDR3 nucleotides: TGTGCCAGCACCCTAAATGCGGGGGGGTCGGATACGCAGTATTTT.